The sample holds one count of the clone carrying this TCR beta chain. The record originates from a study of blood T cell repertoires in COVID-19. Here immunoSEQ multiplex PCR was the method, and the copy in TCRdb shows in-frame clones only, minus some. Here the sample spans roughly 190,000 clones, about 91% being singletons. This receptor was identified in a woman between 18 and 29 years old who had recovered from COVID-19. Sequenced sample: PBMCs or T cells enriched from blood (not recorded which).

CDR3 coding DNA: TGTGCCAGCAGTTTTTCCTACCCACCAACTAATGAAAAACTGTTTTTT. It is translated as CASSFSYPPTNEKLFF. The V and J genes are TRBV27 and TRBJ1-4; unclear D gene. The germline V and J ends were trimmed by 3 bases and 0 bases, with 11 bases remaining between them. CDR3 length equals 16 residues. From germline, CDR1 is MNHEY and CDR2 SMNVEV (reference sequence).